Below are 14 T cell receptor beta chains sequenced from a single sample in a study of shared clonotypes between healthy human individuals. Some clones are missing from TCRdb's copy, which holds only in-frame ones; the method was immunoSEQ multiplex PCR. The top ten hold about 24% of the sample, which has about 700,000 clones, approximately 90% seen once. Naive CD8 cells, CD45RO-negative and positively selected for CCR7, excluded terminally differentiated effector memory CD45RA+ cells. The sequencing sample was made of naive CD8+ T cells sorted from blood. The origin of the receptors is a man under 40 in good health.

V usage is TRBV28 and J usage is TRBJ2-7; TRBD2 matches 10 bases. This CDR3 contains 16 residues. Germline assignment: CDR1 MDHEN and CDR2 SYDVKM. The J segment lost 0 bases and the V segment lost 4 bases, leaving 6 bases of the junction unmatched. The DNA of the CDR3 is TGTGCCAGCAGTTGGACTAGCGGATTAAGCTCCTACGAGCAGTACTTC. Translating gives CASSWTSGLSSYEQYF.

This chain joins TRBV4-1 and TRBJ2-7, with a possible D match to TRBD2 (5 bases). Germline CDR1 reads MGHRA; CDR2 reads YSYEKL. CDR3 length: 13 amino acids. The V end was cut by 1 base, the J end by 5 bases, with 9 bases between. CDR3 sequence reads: CASSQVLGDEQYF. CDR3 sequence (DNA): TGCGCCAGCAGCCAAGTCCTCGGGGACGAGCAGTACTTC.

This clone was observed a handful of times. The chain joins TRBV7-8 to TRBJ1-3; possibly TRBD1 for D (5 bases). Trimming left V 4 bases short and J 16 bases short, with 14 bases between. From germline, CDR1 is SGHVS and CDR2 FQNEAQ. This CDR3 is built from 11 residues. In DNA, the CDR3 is TGTGCCAGCAGCTCCCAGGGAACGGGTTATTTT. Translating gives CASSSQGTGYF. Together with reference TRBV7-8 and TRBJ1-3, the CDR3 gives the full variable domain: GAGVSQSPRYKVAKRGQDVALRCDPISGHVSLFWYQQALGQGPEFLTYFQNEAQLDKSGLPSDRFFAERPEGSVSTLKIQRTQQEDSAVYLCASSSQGTGYFGEGSWLTVV.

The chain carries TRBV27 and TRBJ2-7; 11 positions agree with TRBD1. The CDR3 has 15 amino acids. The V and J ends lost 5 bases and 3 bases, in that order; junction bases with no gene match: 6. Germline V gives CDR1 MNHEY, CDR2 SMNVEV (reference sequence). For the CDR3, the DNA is TGTGCCAGCAGTGGCGGGACAGGGGGGTTCTACGAGCAGTACTTC. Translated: CASSGGTGGFYEQYF.

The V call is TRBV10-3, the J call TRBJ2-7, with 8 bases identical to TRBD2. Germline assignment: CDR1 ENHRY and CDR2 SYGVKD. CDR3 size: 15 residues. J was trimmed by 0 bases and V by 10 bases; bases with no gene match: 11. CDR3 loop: CATERREVGSYEQYF. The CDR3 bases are TGTGCCACTGAGAGGCGGGAGGTGGGCTCCTACGAGCAGTACTTC.

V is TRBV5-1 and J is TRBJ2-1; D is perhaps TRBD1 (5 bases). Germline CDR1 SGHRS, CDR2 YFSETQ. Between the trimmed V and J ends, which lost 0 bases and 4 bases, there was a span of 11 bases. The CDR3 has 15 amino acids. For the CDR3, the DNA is TGCGCCAGCAGCTTGGAAGGGGCAGCATACAATGAGCAGTTCTTC. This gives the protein CASSLEGAAYNEQFF. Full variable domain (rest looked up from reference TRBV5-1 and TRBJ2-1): KAGVTQTPRYLIKTRGQQVTLSCSPISGHRSVSWYQQTPGQGLQFLFEYFSETQRNKGNFPGRFSGRQFSNSRSEMNVSTLELGDSALYLCASSLEGAAYNEQFFGPGTRLTVL.

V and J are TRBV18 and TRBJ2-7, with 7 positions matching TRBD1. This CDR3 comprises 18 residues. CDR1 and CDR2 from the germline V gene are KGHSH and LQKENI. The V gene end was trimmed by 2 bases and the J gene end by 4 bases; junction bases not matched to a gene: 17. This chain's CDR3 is CASSPGTLGGSPMYEQYF. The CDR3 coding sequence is TGTGCCAGCTCACCAGGCACCCTAGGGGGCTCCCCAATGTACGAGCAGTACTTC.

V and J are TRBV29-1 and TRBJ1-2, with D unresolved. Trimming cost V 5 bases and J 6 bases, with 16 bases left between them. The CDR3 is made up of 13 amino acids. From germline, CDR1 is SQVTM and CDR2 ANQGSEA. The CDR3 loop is CSVIGERMDGYTF. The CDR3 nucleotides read TGCAGCGTTATCGGGGAGCGGATGGATGGCTACACCTTC.

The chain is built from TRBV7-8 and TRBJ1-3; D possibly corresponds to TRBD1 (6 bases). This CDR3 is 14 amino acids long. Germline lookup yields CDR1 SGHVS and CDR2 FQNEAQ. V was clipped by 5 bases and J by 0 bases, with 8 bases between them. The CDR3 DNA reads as TGTGCCAGCAGCCCACAGGGCTCTGGAAACACCATATATTTT. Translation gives CASSPQGSGNTIYF.

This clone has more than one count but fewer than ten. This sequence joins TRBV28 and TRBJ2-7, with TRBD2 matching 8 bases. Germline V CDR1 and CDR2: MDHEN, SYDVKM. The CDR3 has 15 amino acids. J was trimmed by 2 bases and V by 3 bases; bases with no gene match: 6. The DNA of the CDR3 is TGTGCCAGCAGTTTGCTAGGACTAGCAGCCTACGAGCAGTACTTC. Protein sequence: CASSLLGLAAYEQYF.

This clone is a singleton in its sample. The CDR3 reads CASSVAAGAGSYEQYF. The CDR3 DNA reads TGTGCCAGCAGCGTAGCTGCGGGAGCGGGATCCTACGAGCAGTACTTC. The J gene is TRBJ2-7, the V gene TRBV9, with TRBD2 identical over 7 bases. CDR3 size: 16 residues. The germline CDR1 and CDR2 sequences are SGDLS and YYNGEE. After removal of 0 bases from V and 1 base from J, the junction contained 7 bases not matched to a gene.

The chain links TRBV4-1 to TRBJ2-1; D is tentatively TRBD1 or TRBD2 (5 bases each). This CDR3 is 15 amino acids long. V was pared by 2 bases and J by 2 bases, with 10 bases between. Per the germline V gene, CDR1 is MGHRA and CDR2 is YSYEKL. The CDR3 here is CASSQPPGPYNEQFF. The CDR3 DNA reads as TGCGCCAGCAGCCAACCTCCGGGACCCTACAATGAGCAGTTCTTC.

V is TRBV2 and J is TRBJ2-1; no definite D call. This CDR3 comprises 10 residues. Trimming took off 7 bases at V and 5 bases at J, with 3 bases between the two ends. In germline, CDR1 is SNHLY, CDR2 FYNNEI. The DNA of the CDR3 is TGTGCCAGCAAGCACAATGAGCAGTTCTTC. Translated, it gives CASKHNEQFF. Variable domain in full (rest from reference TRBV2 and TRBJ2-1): EPEVTQTPSHQVTQMGQEVILRCVPISNHLYFYWYRQILGQKVEFLVSFYNNEISEKSEIFDDQFSVERPDGSNFTLKIRSTKLEDSAMYFCASKHNEQFFGPGTRLTVL.

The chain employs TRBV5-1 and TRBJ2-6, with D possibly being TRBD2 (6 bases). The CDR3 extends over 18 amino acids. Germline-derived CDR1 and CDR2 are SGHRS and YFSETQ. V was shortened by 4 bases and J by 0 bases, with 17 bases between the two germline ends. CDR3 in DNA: TGCGCCAGCAGCCCGTGGGGGGATCGTCCCTCTGGGGCCAACGTCCTGACTTTC. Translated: CASSPWGDRPSGANVLTF.